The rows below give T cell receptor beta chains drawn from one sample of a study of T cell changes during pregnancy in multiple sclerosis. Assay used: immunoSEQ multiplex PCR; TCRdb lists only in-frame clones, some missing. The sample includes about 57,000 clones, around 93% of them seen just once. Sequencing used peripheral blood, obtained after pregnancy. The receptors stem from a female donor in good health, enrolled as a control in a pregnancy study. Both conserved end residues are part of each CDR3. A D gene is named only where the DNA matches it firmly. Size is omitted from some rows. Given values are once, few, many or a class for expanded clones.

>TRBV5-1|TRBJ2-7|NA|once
CASSGRGAYEQYF
TGCGCCAGCAGCGGGAGGGGGGCCTACGAGCAGTACTTC
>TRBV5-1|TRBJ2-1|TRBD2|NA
CASSFATSGRGNEQFF
TGCGCCAGCAGCTTTGCGACTAGCGGGCGGGGCAATGAGCAGTTCTTC
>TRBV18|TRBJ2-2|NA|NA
CASSPSRGGDTGELFF
TGTGCCAGCTCACCTTCTAGGGGAGGTGACACCGGGGAGCTGTTTTTT
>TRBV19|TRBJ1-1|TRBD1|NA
CASSQGQGAEAFF
TGTGCCAGTAGTCAGGGACAGGGGGCTGAAGCTTTCTTT
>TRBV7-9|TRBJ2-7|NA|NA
CASSLPEGSYEQYF
TGTGCCAGCAGCTTGCCCGAGGGCTCCTACGAGCAGTACTTC
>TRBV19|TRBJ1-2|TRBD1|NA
CASTPGQGDYGYTF
TGTGCCAGTACCCCGGGACAGGGGGACTATGGCTACACCTTC
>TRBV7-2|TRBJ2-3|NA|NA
CASSDRGSTDTQYF
TGTGCCAGCAGTGATAGGGGCAGCACAGATACGCAGTATTTT
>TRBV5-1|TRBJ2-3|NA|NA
CASSSRYTDTQYF
TGCGCCAGCAGCTCTAGGTACACAGATACGCAGTATTTT
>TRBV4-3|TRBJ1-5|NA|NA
CASSQVLGGTQPQHF
TGCGCCAGCAGCCAGGTACTTGGGGGGACTCAGCCCCAGCATTTT
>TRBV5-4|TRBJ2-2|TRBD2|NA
CASSSKREGWTGELFF
TGTGCCAGCAGCTCGAAGCGGGAGGGATGGACCGGGGAGCTGTTTTTT
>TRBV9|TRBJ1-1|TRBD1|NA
CASSPGTGAGEAFF
TGTGCCAGCAGCCCCGGGACAGGAGCAGGTGAAGCTTTCTTT
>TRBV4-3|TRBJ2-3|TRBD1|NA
CASSPTGVADTQYF
TGCGCCAGCAGCCCAACAGGGGTGGCAGATACGCAGTATTTT
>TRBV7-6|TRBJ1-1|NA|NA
CASSLRRDTEAFF
TGTGCCAGCAGCTTAAGGAGGGACACTGAAGCTTTCTTT
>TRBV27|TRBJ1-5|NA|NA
CASSRRTREQPQHF
TGTGCCAGCAGTCGACGGACCCGGGAACAGCCCCAGCATTTT
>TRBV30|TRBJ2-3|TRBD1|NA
CAWSVQGPADTQYF
TGTGCCTGGAGTGTACAGGGGCCCGCAGATACGCAGTATTTT
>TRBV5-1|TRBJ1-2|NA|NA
CASSLSGEGYTF
TGCGCCAGCAGCTTGTCAGGGGAGGGCTACACCTTC
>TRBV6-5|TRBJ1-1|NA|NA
CASSYSLGEAFF
TGTGCCAGCAGTTACTCCCTCGGGGAAGCTTTCTTT
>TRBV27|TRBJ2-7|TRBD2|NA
CASSFTSGRHEQYF
TGTGCCAGCAGTTTTACTAGCGGGAGGCACGAGCAGTACTTC